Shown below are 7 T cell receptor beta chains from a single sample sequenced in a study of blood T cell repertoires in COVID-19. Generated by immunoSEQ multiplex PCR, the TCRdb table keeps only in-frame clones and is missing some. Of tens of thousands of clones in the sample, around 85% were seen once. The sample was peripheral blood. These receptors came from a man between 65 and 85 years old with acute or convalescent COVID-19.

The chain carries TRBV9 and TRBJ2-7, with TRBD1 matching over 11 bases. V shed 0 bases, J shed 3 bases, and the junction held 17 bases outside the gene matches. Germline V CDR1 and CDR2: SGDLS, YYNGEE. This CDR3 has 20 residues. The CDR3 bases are TGTGCCAGCAGCGTAGCGCCGGGACAGGGGGAATTTCCCCCCTACTACGAGCAGTACTTC. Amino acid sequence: CASSVAPGQGEFPPYYEQYF.

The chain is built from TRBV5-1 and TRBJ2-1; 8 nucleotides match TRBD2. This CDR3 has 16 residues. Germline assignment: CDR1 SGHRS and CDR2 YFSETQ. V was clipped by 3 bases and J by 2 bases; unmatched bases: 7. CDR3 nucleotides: TGCGCCAGCAGCTCACAACTAGCGGAGGCCTACAATGAGCAGTTCTTC. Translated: CASSSQLAEAYNEQFF.

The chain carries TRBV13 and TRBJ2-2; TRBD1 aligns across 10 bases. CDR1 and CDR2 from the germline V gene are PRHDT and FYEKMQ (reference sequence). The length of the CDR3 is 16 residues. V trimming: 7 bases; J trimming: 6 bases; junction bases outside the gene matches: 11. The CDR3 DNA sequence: TGTGCCAGCAATCGGGGGGGACAGGGGCCCCCCGGGGAGCTGTTTTTT. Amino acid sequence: CASNRGGQGPPGELFF.

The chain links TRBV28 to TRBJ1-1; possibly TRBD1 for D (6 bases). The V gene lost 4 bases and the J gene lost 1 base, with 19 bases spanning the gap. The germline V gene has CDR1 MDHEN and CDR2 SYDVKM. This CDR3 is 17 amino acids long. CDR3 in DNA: TGTGCCAGCAGTTCCTATCGCCTCGACAGGTCGAACACTGAAGCTTTCTTT. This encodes CASSSYRLDRSNTEAFF.

CDR3 sequence: CASSLWDGLAVQETQYF. The CDR3 DNA sequence: TGTGCCAGCAGCCTCTGGGACGGACTAGCGGTGCAAGAGACCCAGTACTTC. The chain uses TRBV7-6 and TRBJ2-5, with TRBD2 identical over 10 bases. The CDR3 loop spans 17 amino acids. The V gene's germline CDR1 is SGHVS and CDR2 FNYEAQ. The V and J ends lost 5 bases and 2 bases, in that order; junction bases with no gene match: 11.

The CDR3 region is CASHPGTGAYEQYF. The CDR3 DNA follows: TGTGCCAGTCACCCGGGGACAGGTGCGTACGAGCAGTACTTC. V is TRBV19 and J is TRBJ2-7; 8 bases map to TRBD1. This CDR3 region has 14 residues. Germline values: CDR1 LNHDA, CDR2 SQIVND (reference sequence). The junction had 10 bases not matched to a gene; V was cut back by 8 bases and J by 4 bases.

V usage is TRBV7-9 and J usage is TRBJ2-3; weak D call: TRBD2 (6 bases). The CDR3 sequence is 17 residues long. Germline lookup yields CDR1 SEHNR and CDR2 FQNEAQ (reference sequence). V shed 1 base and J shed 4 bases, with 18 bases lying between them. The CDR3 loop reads CASSLGRGRDSSDTQYF. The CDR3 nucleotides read TGTGCCAGCAGCTTAGGAAGGGGACGGGACTCATCAGATACGCAGTATTTT.